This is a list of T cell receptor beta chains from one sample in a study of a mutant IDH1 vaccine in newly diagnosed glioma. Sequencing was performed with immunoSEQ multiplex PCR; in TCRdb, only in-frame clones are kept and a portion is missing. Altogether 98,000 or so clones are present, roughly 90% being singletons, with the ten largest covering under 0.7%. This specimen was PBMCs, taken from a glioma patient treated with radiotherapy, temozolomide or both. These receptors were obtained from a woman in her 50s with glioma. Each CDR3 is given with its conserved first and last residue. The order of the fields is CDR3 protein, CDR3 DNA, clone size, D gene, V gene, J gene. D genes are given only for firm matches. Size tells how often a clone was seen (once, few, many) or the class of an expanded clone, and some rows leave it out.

CDR3aa: CASSLVASSYEQYF; CDR3nt: TGTGCCAGCAGCTTAGTCGCATCCTCCTACGAGCAGTACTTC; abundance: -; d_gene: -; v_gene: TRBV7-9; j_gene: TRBJ2-7
CDR3aa: CSVGEVYEQYF; CDR3nt: TGCAGCGTTGGTGAGGTCTACGAGCAGTACTTC; abundance: once; d_gene: -; v_gene: TRBV29-1; j_gene: TRBJ2-7
CDR3aa: CSVVYGDSYEQYF; CDR3nt: TGCAGCGTCGTATACGGCGACTCCTACGAGCAGTACTTC; abundance: -; d_gene: -; v_gene: TRBV29-1; j_gene: TRBJ2-7
CDR3aa: CASSYGVSHPSNEQYF; CDR3nt: TGTGCCAGCAGTTACGGTGTCTCTCACCCCTCAAACGAGCAGTACTTC; abundance: -; d_gene: -; v_gene: TRBV6-6; j_gene: TRBJ2-7
CDR3aa: CASSYSAVVEQYF; CDR3nt: TGTGCCAGCAGTTACTCGGCGGTCGTCGAGCAGTACTTC; abundance: -; d_gene: -; v_gene: TRBV6-6; j_gene: TRBJ2-7
CDR3aa: CASSLRSETEKLFF; CDR3nt: TGCGCCAGCAGCTTAAGGTCGGAGACTGAAAAACTGTTTTTT; abundance: -; d_gene: -; v_gene: TRBV5-1; j_gene: TRBJ1-4
CDR3aa: CASSLGRILSPATNEKLFF; CDR3nt: TGTGCCAGCAGCTTAGGTCGGATACTCTCCCCTGCAACTAATGAAAAACTGTTTTTT; abundance: -; d_gene: -; v_gene: TRBV11-2; j_gene: TRBJ1-4
CDR3aa: CAWASGASTDTQYF; CDR3nt: TGTGCCTGGGCAAGCGGGGCTAGCACAGATACGCAGTATTTT; abundance: -; d_gene: TRBD2; v_gene: TRBV30; j_gene: TRBJ2-3
CDR3aa: CASSWTGDQPQHF; CDR3nt: TGTGCCAGTAGTTGGACAGGGGATCAGCCCCAGCATTTT; abundance: few; d_gene: TRBD1; v_gene: TRBV19; j_gene: TRBJ1-5
CDR3aa: CASSLVEAGGRELFF; CDR3nt: TGCGCCAGCAGCCTCGTCGAAGCGGGAGGGAGGGAGCTGTTTTTT; abundance: -; d_gene: TRBD2; v_gene: TRBV5-1; j_gene: TRBJ2-2
CDR3aa: CSVTGTGGYYGYTF; CDR3nt: TGCAGCGTAACCGGGACAGGGGGGTACTATGGCTACACCTTC; abundance: once; d_gene: TRBD1; v_gene: TRBV29-1; j_gene: TRBJ1-2
CDR3aa: CSVPVPGGWYGYTF; CDR3nt: TGCAGCGTTCCGGTCCCAGGGGGCTGGTATGGCTACACCTTC; abundance: -; d_gene: TRBD1; v_gene: TRBV29-1; j_gene: TRBJ1-2
CDR3aa: CASSYSGGEGNEQFF; CDR3nt: TGTGCCAGCAGCTACAGCGGTGGCGAGGGCAATGAGCAGTTCTTC; abundance: -; d_gene: -; v_gene: TRBV7-9; j_gene: TRBJ2-1
CDR3aa: CASSPGTSLGGTGELFF; CDR3nt: TGTGCCAGCAGCCCCGGGACTAGCCTCGGGGGCACCGGGGAGCTGTTTTTT; abundance: once; d_gene: TRBD2; v_gene: TRBV7-9; j_gene: TRBJ2-2
CDR3aa: CASRTGLYSNQPQHF; CDR3nt: TGTGCCAGTAGGACAGGACTTTATAGCAATCAGCCCCAGCATTTT; abundance: few; d_gene: TRBD1; v_gene: TRBV6-1; j_gene: TRBJ1-5
CDR3aa: CASNPGPPSRNEQYF; CDR3nt: TGTGCCAGCAACCCGGGACCCCCATCTAGGAACGAGCAGTACTTC; abundance: -; d_gene: -; v_gene: TRBV27; j_gene: TRBJ2-7
CDR3aa: CASSWTGNYEQYF; CDR3nt: TGTGCCAGCAGCTGGACAGGGAACTACGAGCAGTACTTC; abundance: -; d_gene: TRBD1; v_gene: TRBV5-6; j_gene: TRBJ2-7
CDR3aa: CASSERGGEQFF; CDR3nt: TGTGCCAGCAGCGAGAGGGGTGGTGAGCAGTTCTTC; abundance: -; d_gene: -; v_gene: TRBV9; j_gene: TRBJ2-1
CDR3aa: CASSWDRVREAFF; CDR3nt: TGTGCCAGCAGCTGGGACAGGGTGCGGGAAGCTTTCTTT; abundance: -; d_gene: TRBD1; v_gene: TRBV6-1; j_gene: TRBJ1-1
CDR3aa: CASTYGNTEAFF; CDR3nt: TGTGCCAGCACTTATGGGAACACTGAAGCTTTCTTT; abundance: few; d_gene: -; v_gene: TRBV6-4; j_gene: TRBJ1-1
CDR3aa: CASTPGGPNTEAFF; CDR3nt: TGTGCCAGCACTCCTGGCGGGCCGAACACTGAAGCTTTCTTT; abundance: -; d_gene: -; v_gene: TRBV5-4; j_gene: TRBJ1-1
CDR3aa: CSVTDGNQPQHF; CDR3nt: TGCAGCGTGACAGATGGTAATCAGCCCCAGCATTTT; abundance: -; d_gene: -; v_gene: TRBV29-1; j_gene: TRBJ1-5
CDR3aa: CAWTHGGNQPQHF; CDR3nt: TGTGCCTGGACTCACGGCGGCAATCAGCCCCAGCATTTT; abundance: -; d_gene: -; v_gene: TRBV30; j_gene: TRBJ1-5
CDR3aa: CASSPAANTGELFF; CDR3nt: TGTGCCAGTAGTCCAGCGGCGAACACCGGGGAGCTGTTTTTT; abundance: -; d_gene: -; v_gene: TRBV19; j_gene: TRBJ2-2
CDR3aa: CASSNPTGYNEQFF; CDR3nt: TGTGCCAGCAGCAACCCGACGGGGTACAATGAGCAGTTCTTC; abundance: -; d_gene: -; v_gene: TRBV21-1; j_gene: TRBJ2-1
CDR3aa: CASSVGQGNQPQHF; CDR3nt: TGTGCCAGCAGTGTCGGGCAGGGTAATCAGCCCCAGCATTTT; abundance: -; d_gene: -; v_gene: TRBV2; j_gene: TRBJ1-5
CDR3aa: CASSPGLANTGELFF; CDR3nt: TGTGCCAGCTCGCCGGGACTAGCGAACACCGGGGAGCTGTTTTTT; abundance: -; d_gene: TRBD2; v_gene: TRBV18; j_gene: TRBJ2-2
CDR3aa: CASRRYNEQFF; CDR3nt: TGTGCCAGCAGGAGATACAATGAGCAGTTCTTC; abundance: -; d_gene: -; v_gene: TRBV6-5; j_gene: TRBJ2-1
CDR3aa: CASSRRAGNMRGAYNEQFF; CDR3nt: TGCGCCAGCAGCCGAAGAGCGGGTAATATGCGGGGCGCGTACAATGAGCAGTTCTTC; abundance: -; d_gene: -; v_gene: TRBV4-1; j_gene: TRBJ2-1
CDR3aa: CASSLLGTGGYYEQYF; CDR3nt: TGTGCCAGCAGCTTGCTGGGAACGGGGGGGTACTACGAGCAGTACTTC; abundance: once; d_gene: TRBD2; v_gene: TRBV5-6; j_gene: TRBJ2-7
CDR3aa: CASSMTDLNTEAFF; CDR3nt: TGTGCCAGTAGTATGACAGACCTGAACACTGAAGCTTTCTTT; abundance: few; d_gene: -; v_gene: TRBV19; j_gene: TRBJ1-1
CDR3aa: CAHSGLMNTEAFF; CDR3nt: TGTGCCCACTCCGGACTCATGAACACTGAAGCTTTCTTT; abundance: once; d_gene: -; v_gene: TRBV28; j_gene: TRBJ1-1
CDR3aa: CASSPPWVTSGFYNEQFF; CDR3nt: TGTGCCAGCAGCCCCCCTTGGGTCACTAGCGGTTTTTACAATGAGCAGTTCTTC; abundance: -; d_gene: TRBD2; v_gene: TRBV13; j_gene: TRBJ2-1
CDR3aa: CASSVQGNYGYTF; CDR3nt: TGTGCCAGCAGTGTACAGGGGAACTATGGCTACACCTTC; abundance: -; d_gene: TRBD1; v_gene: TRBV27; j_gene: TRBJ1-2
CDR3aa: CASRVTGVYGYTF; CDR3nt: TGTGCCAGTAGGGTTACAGGGGTCTATGGCTACACCTTC; abundance: -; d_gene: TRBD1; v_gene: TRBV28; j_gene: TRBJ1-2
CDR3aa: CASSLGPGRAGANVLTF; CDR3nt: TGTGCCAGCAGCTTAGGGCCCGGCAGGGCTGGGGCCAACGTCCTGACTTTC; abundance: -; d_gene: -; v_gene: TRBV7-9; j_gene: TRBJ2-6
CDR3aa: CASSIVLDSNQPQHF; CDR3nt: TGTGCCAGTAGTATTGTGTTAGATAGCAATCAGCCCCAGCATTTT; abundance: -; d_gene: -; v_gene: TRBV19; j_gene: TRBJ1-5
CDR3aa: CASSLAGFEGGYTF; CDR3nt: TGCGCCAGCAGCTTGGCGGGGTTTGAAGGAGGCTACACCTTC; abundance: -; d_gene: -; v_gene: TRBV5-1; j_gene: TRBJ1-2
CDR3aa: CASSEEGNRAYGYTF; CDR3nt: TGTGCCAGCAGTGAAGAGGGTAACAGGGCCTATGGCTACACCTTC; abundance: -; d_gene: -; v_gene: TRBV2; j_gene: TRBJ1-2
CDR3aa: CASSRKRLAGGWETQYF; CDR3nt: TGTGCCAGCTCACGAAAGAGACTAGCGGGAGGGTGGGAGACCCAGTACTTC; abundance: -; d_gene: TRBD2; v_gene: TRBV28; j_gene: TRBJ2-5
CDR3aa: CASSMAGADTQYF; CDR3nt: TGTGCCAGTAGTATGGCGGGGGCAGATACGCAGTATTTT; abundance: once; d_gene: TRBD2; v_gene: TRBV19; j_gene: TRBJ2-3
CDR3aa: CASSLAGTGGLQPQHF; CDR3nt: TGTGCCAGCAGCTTAGCCGGGACAGGGGGGCTTCAGCCCCAGCATTTT; abundance: once; d_gene: TRBD1; v_gene: TRBV7-8; j_gene: TRBJ1-5
CDR3aa: CASSLGTSGPETQYF; CDR3nt: TGCGCCAGCAGCTTGGGCACTAGCGGACCAGAGACCCAGTACTTC; abundance: -; d_gene: TRBD2; v_gene: TRBV5-1; j_gene: TRBJ2-5
CDR3aa: CASSPLLANQETQYF; CDR3nt: TGTGCCAGCTCACCACTACTAGCTAACCAAGAGACCCAGTACTTC; abundance: -; d_gene: -; v_gene: TRBV18; j_gene: TRBJ2-5